Each of the 10 T cell receptor beta chains below was sequenced from the same sample in a study of blood T cell repertoires in COVID-19. Data came from immunoSEQ multiplex PCR; TCRdb stores just in-frame clones and leaves some out. The repertoire consists of about 340,000 clones, with roughly nine tenths occurring once and the leading ten covering about 18%. The sequenced sample was PBMCs or T cells enriched from blood (not recorded which). Source of these receptors: a woman in her 30s who had recovered from COVID-19.

The V and J genes are TRBV7-9 and TRBJ2-1; 10 positions match TRBD2. The germline gives CDR1 SEHNR, CDR2 FQNEAQ (reference sequence). The CDR3 is made up of 14 amino acids. V was clipped by 1 base and J by 6 bases; unmatched bases: 0. The CDR3 sequence is CASSLVAGGNEQFF. The CDR3 nucleotides are TGTGCCAGCAGCTTAGTAGCGGGGGGCAATGAGCAGTTCTTC.

The chain joins TRBV6-1 to TRBJ2-3; 8 bases are shared with TRBD2. This CDR3 is built from 16 residues. In germline, CDR1 is MNHNS, CDR2 SASEGT. With 2 bases clipped from V and 0 bases from J, the junction kept 4 bases outside the gene matches. CDR3 DNA sequence: TGTGCCAGCAGTGAATTGCGGGGGGCTAGCACAGATACGCAGTATTTT. This sequence encodes CASSELRGASTDTQYF.

V gene TRBV27 combines with J gene TRBJ2-7; D might be TRBD1 (7 bases). V lost 2 bases and J lost 3, with 11 bases in between. The CDR3 has 14 amino acids. Germline-derived CDR1 and CDR2 are MNHEY and SMNVEV (reference sequence). In DNA, the CDR3 is TGTGCCAGCAGTTTACTCCAGGGGGGCTACGAGCAGTACTTC. Translating it yields CASSLLQGGYEQYF.

The V call is TRBV10-3, the J call TRBJ2-7, with TRBD1 matching 7 bases. The germline V gene has CDR1 ENHRY and CDR2 SYGVKD. The ends lost 10 bases at V and 1 base at J; junction bases unmatched: 10. This CDR3 is 14 amino acids long. In nucleotides, the CDR3 is TGTGCCACCATAAAGGGGGCAGAGTCCTACGAGCAGTACTTC. Its protein product is CATIKGAESYEQYF.

This chain joins TRBV25-1 and TRBJ1-2; tentatively, D is TRBD1 (6 bases). Germline V gene sequence: CDR1 MGHDK, CDR2 SYGVNS. The CDR3 loop spans 12 amino acids. V was trimmed by 4 bases and J by 6 bases, leaving 9 bases between them. The chain's CDR3 is CASSAQGNGYTF. The CDR3, as DNA: TGTGCCAGCAGTGCACAGGGTAATGGCTACACCTTC.

The J gene is TRBJ1-1, the V gene TRBV7-3, with 7 bases fitting TRBD1. Germline CDR1 is SGHTA and CDR2 is FQGTGA. V was pared by 4 bases and J by 1 base, with 6 bases of the junction left unmatched. This CDR3 region has 15 residues. The CDR3 DNA reads as TGTGCCAGCAGCTCGAACAGGGGCAGGAACACTGAAGCTTTCTTT. This gives the protein CASSSNRGRNTEAFF.

V is TRBV4-2 and J is TRBJ2-3, with a weak D call TRBD2 (5 bases). With 0 bases removed from V and 5 bases from J, the gap between germline ends came to 18 bases. The CDR3 totals 17 residues. Per the germline V gene, CDR1 is LGHNA and CDR2 is YNFKEQ. The CDR3 reads CASSQDRGSRKRDTQYF. The CDR3 region has the DNA TGTGCCAGCAGCCAAGATCGGGGTTCCCGTAAGCGAGATACGCAGTATTTT.

The genes are TRBV29-1 and TRBJ2-1, with D perhaps TRBD2 (5 bases). The length of the CDR3 is 13 residues. V lost 6 bases and J lost 1, with 10 bases in between. Germline CDR1 reads SQVTM; CDR2 reads ANQGSEA. The CDR3 DNA sequence: TGCAGCGTCATTAGCGCTTCCTACAATGAGCAGTTCTTC. Protein sequence: CSVISASYNEQFF.

The gene calls are TRBV28 and TRBJ2-7, with D possibly TRBD1 on 5 matching bases. The germline V and J ends were trimmed by 7 bases and 2 bases, with 15 bases remaining between them. The CDR3 contains 14 residues. Germline V gives CDR1 MDHEN, CDR2 SYDVKM. CDR3 nucleotides: TGTGCCAGCACTCAGGCCAGGGATCCCTACGAGCAGTACTTC. Translated, it gives CASTQARDPYEQYF.

The chain is built from TRBV28 and TRBJ1-5; D gene ambiguous. This CDR3 has 13 amino acids. CDR1 and CDR2 from the germline V gene are MDHEN and SYDVKM. Trimming took 6 bases from V and 5 from J, leaving 11 bases between them. The CDR3 reads CASRPTRDQPQHF. In DNA form, the CDR3 reads TGTGCCAGCAGACCTACGCGGGATCAGCCCCAGCATTTT.